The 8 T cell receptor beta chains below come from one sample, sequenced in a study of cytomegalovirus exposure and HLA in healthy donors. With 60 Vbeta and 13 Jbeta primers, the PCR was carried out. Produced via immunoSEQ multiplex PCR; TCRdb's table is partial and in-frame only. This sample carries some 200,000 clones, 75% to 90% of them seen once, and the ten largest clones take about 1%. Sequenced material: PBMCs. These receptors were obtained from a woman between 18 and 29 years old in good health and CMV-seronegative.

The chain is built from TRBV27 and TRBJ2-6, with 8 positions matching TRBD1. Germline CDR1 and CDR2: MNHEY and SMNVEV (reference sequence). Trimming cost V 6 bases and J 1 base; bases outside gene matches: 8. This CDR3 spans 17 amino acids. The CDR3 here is CASRVGTGVSGANVLTF. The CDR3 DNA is TGTGCCAGCAGGGTGGGGACAGGAGTATCTGGGGCCAACGTCCTGACTTTC.

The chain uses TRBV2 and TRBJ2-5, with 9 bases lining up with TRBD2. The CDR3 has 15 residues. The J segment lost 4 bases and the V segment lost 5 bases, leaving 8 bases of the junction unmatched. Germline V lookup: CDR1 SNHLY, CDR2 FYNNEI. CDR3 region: CASSPSLAGAETQYF. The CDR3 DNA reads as TGTGCCAGCAGTCCCTCATTAGCGGGAGCAGAGACCCAGTACTTC. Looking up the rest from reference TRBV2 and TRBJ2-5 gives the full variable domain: EPEVTQTPSHQVTQMGQEVILRCVPISNHLYFYWYRQILGQKVEFLVSFYNNEISEKSEIFDDQFSVERPDGSNFTLKIRSTKLEDSAMYFCASSPSLAGAETQYFGPGTRLLVL.

CDR3 DNA: TGTGCCAGCAGTCCCGGACAGGGGGCCGTCTACGAGCAGTACTTC. This codes for CASSPGQGAVYEQYF. The rearrangement links TRBV6-5 to TRBJ2-7; TRBD1 agrees at 11 bases. V was pared by 5 bases and J by 3 bases, with 6 bases of the junction left unmatched. The CDR3 contains 15 residues. From germline, CDR1 is MNHEY and CDR2 SVGAGI.

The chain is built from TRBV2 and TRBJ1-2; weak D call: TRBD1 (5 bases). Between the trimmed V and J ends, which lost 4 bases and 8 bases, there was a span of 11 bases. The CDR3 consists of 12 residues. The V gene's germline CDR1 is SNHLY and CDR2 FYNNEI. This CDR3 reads CASSAYKGGYTF. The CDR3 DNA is TGTGCCAGCAGTGCCTACAAGGGGGGCTACACCTTC.

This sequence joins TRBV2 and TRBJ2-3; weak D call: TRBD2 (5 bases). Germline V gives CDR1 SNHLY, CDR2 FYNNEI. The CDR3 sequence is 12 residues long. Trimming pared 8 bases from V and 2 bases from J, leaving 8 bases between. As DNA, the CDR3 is TGTGCCAGCCGGGGTGACACAGATACGCAGTATTTT. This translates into CASRGDTDTQYF.

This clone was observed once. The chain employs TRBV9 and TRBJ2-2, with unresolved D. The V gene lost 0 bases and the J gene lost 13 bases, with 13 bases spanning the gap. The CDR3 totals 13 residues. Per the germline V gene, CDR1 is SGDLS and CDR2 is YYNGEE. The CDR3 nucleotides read TGTGCCAGCAGCGTAGAATCAGGCGAAGGGCTGTTTTTT. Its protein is CASSVESGEGLFF.

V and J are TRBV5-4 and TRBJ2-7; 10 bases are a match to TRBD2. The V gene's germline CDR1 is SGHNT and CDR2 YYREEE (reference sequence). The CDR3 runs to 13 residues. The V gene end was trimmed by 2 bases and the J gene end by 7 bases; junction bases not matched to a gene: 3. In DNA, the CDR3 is TGTGCCAGCAGCTTAGCGGGAGGGAGTGAGCAGTACTTC. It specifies CASSLAGGSEQYF.

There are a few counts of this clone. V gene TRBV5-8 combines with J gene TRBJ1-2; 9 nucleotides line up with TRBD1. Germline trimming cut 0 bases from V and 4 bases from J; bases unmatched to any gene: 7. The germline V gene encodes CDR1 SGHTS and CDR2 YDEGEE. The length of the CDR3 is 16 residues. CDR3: CASSLEGQGSTYGYTF. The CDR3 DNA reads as TGTGCCAGCAGCTTGGAGGGACAGGGCTCCACCTATGGCTACACCTTC.